Only a few counts were recorded for the clone carrying this T cell receptor beta chain. This entry is derived from a study of T cells in Graves' hyperthyroidism and ophthalmopathy. Germline V CDR1 and CDR2: SGHVS, FNYEAQ. The V gene end was trimmed by 3 bases and the J gene end by 5 bases; junction bases not matched to a gene: 11. The CDR3 sequence is 17 residues long. RNA transcripts provided the source from which TCR beta CDR3 regions were amplified. With the HTBI primer set, the TCR CDR3 went through a first round of RT-PCR. TCRdb fed the multiplex PCR reads into MiXCR, producing one record per CDR3 protein. The sample has 600,000 or so distinct CDR3 sequences; approximately 14% are singletons.

The receptor comes from a woman aged 18 to 35 with Graves' ophthalmopathy. The V call is TRBV7-6, the J call TRBJ2-5; 11 nucleotides match TRBD1. Sequencing was done on a sample of blood. The CDR3 sequence: CASSFSRDRGSQETQYF. The CDR3 DNA sequence: TGTGCCAGCAGCTTCTCCCGGGACAGGGGGAGTCAGGAGACCCAGTACTTC.